This entry features one T cell receptor beta chain sequence. Authors' processing steps: Scientists estimated how many nucleated cells there were by amplifying reference gene primers. Produced via immunoSEQ multiplex PCR; TCRdb's table is partial and in-frame only. The DNA was the basis for D and trimming; V, J and clone size are from that table. The sample holds roughly 250,000 clones; roughly 84% are singletons and the top ten take over 1.5%. This entry comes from a study of blood T cell repertoires in COVID-19. Study-level information: COVID-19 samples collected from the United States, Italy and Spain covered acute and convalescent phases. PBMCs, B-cell-depleted T cells, or T cells were the source of the cDNA or gDNA that made up the material.

From germline, CDR1 is LNHNV and CDR2 YYDKDF (reference sequence). V lost 0 bases and J lost 8, with 11 bases in between. There are 14 residues in the CDR3. The rearrangement uses TRBV15 and TRBJ1-3, with D possibly being TRBD1 (6 bases). Sequencing was done on a sample of peripheral blood. This TCR derives from a woman between 40 and 55 years old who had recovered from COVID-19. The CDR3 protein is CATSRDGQFDTIYF. CDR3 nucleotides: TGTGCCACCAGCAGAGACGGACAGTTTGACACCATATATTTT.